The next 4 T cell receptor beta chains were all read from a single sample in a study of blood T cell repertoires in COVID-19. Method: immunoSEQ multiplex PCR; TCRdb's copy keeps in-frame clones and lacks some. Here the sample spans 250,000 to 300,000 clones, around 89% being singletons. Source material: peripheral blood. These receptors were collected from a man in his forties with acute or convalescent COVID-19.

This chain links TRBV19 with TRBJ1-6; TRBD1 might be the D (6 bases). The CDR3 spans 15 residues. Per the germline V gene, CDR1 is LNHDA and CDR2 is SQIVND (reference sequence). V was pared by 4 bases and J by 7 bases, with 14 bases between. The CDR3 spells CASSTIQGDNSPLHF. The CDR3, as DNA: TGTGCCAGTAGTACGATACAGGGCGACAATTCACCCCTCCACTTT.

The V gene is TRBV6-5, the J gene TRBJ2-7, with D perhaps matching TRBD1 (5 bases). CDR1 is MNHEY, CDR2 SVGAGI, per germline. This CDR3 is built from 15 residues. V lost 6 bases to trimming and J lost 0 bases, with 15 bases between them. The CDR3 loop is CASRGQNSLSYEQYF. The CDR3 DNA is TGTGCCAGCAGAGGACAAAACTCTCTCTCCTACGAGCAGTACTTC.

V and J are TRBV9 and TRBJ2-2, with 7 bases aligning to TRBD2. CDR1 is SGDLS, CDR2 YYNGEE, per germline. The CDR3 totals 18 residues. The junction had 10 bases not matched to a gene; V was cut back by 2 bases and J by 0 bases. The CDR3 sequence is CASSVTGTTEANTGELFF. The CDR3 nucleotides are TGTGCCAGCAGCGTGACCGGGACTACCGAAGCGAACACCGGGGAGCTGTTTTTT.

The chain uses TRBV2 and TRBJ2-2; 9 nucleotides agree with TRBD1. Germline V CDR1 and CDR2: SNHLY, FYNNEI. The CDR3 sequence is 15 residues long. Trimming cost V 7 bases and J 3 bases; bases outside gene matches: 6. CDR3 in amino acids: CASTKRDRDTGELFF. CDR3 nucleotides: TGTGCCAGCACCAAGCGGGACAGGGACACCGGGGAGCTGTTTTTT.